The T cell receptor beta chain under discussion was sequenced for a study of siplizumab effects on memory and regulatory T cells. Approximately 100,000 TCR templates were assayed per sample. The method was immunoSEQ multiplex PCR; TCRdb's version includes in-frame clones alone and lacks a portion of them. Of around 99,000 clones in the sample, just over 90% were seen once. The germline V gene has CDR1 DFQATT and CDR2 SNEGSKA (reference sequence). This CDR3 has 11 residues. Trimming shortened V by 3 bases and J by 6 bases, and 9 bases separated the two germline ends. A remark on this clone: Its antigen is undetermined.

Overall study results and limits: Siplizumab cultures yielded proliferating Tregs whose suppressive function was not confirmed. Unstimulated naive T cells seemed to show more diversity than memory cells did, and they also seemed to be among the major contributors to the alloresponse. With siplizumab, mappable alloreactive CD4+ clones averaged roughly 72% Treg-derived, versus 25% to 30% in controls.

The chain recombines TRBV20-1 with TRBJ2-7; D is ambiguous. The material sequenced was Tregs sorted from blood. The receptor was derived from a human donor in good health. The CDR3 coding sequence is TGCAGTGCTAGGTCCGTAATCGAGCAGTACTTC. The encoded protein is CSARSVIEQYF.